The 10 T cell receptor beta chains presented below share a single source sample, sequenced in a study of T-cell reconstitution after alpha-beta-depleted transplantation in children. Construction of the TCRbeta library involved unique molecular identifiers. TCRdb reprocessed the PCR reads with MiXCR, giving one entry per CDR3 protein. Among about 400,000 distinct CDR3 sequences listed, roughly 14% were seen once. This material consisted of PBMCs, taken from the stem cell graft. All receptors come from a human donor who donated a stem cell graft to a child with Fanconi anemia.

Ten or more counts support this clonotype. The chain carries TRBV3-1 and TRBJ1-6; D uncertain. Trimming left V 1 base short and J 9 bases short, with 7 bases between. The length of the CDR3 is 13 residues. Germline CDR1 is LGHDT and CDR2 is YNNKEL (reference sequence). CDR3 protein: CASSQGDGSPLHF. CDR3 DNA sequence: TGTGCCAGCAGCCAAGGGGATGGTTCACCCCTCCACTTT.

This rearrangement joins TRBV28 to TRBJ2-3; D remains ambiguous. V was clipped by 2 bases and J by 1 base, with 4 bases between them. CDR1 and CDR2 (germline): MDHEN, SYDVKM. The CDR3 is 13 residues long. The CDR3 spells CASSLPRTDTQYF. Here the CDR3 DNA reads TGTGCCAGCAGTTTACCCCGCACAGATACGCAGTATTTT.

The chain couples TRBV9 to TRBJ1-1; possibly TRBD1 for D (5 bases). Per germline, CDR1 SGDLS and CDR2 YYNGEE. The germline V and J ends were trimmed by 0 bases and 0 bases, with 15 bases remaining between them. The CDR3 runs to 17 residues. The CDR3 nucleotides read TGTGCCAGCAGCGTAGGGGGGGGGACGGATCTGAACACTGAAGCTTTCTTT. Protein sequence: CASSVGGGTDLNTEAFF.

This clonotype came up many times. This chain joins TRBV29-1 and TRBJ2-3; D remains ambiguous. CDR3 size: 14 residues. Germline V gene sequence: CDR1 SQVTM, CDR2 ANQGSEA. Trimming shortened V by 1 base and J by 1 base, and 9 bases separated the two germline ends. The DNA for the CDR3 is TGCAGCGTTGAAGGTCAGTGGGGCACAGATACGCAGTATTTT. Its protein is CSVEGQWGTDTQYF.

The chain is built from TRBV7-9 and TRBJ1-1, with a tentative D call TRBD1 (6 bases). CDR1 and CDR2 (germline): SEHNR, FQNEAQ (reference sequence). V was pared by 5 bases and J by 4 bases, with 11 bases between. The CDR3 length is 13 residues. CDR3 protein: CASSTQGSTEAFF. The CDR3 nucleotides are TGTGCCAGCAGCACACAGGGTTCCACTGAAGCTTTCTTT. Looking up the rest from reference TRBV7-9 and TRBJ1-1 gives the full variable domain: DTGVSQNPRHKITKRGQNVTFRCDPISEHNRLYWYRQTLGQGPEFLTYFQNEAQLEKSRLLSDRFSAERPKGSFSTLEIQRTEQGDSAMYLCASSTQGSTEAFFGQGTRLTVV.

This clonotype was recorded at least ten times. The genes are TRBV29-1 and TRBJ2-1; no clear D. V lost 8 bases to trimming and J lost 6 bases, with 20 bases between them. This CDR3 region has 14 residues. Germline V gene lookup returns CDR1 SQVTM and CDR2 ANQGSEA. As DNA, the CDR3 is TGCAGCACCCATGTGCCAAACAGACTCAATGAGCAGTTCTTC. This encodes CSTHVPNRLNEQFF.

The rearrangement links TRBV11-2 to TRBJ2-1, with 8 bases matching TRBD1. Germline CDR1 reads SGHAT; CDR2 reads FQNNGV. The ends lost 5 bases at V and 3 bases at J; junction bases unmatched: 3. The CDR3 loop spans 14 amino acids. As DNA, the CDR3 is TGTGCCAGCAGCCGGACAGGGTACTACAATGAGCAGTTCTTC. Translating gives CASSRTGYYNEQFF.

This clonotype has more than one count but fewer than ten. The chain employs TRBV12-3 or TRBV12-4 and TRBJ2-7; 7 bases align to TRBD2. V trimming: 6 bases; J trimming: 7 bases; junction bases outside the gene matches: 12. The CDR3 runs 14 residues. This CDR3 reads CASSPLGGRGEQYF. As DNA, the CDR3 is TGTGCCAGCAGCCCTCTGGGGGGGAGAGGGGAGCAGTACTTC.

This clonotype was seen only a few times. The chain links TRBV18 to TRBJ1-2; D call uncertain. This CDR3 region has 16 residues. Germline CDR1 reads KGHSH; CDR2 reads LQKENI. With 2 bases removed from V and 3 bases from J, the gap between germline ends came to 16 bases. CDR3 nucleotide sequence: TGTGCCAGCTCACCAATCAAGGTACAGAGTCACTATGGCTACACCTTC. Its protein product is CASSPIKVQSHYGYTF.

CDR3 sequence reads: CASSSHTGHTEAFF. CDR3 in DNA: TGTGCCAGCAGCTCCCACACAGGGCACACTGAAGCTTTCTTT. This chain connects TRBV7-9 to TRBJ1-1, with D perhaps matching TRBD1 (6 bases). Trimming removed 4 bases from V and 3 bases from J, with 12 bases in between. The CDR3 runs to 14 residues. The germline V gene encodes CDR1 SEHNR and CDR2 FQNEAQ (reference sequence). Drawing the rest from reference TRBV7-9 and TRBJ1-1, the complete variable domain is DTGVSQNPRHKITKRGQNVTFRCDPISEHNRLYWYRQTLGQGPEFLTYFQNEAQLEKSRLLSDRFSAERPKGSFSTLEIQRTEQGDSAMYLCASSSHTGHTEAFFGQGTRLTVV.